This TCR beta chain was recorded in a study of CD8 T cells in Susac syndrome. The CDR3 is 14 amino acids. CDR1 and CDR2 from the germline V gene are MNHEY and SMNVEV (reference sequence). V gave up 7 bases and J gave up 0 bases, with 10 bases separating them. The authors reverse transcribed roughly 0.5 to 1 ug RNA with random hexamers. TCRdb called the immunoSEQ multiplex PCR reads again in MiXCR, with one record for every CDR3 protein. The sample consists of a few hundred thousand distinct CDR3 sequences, 80% to 95% of them appearing once. The sample comprised CD8+ T cells from PBMCs. The V gene is TRBV27, the J gene TRBJ1-5; D is unresolved. The clonotype originates from a human donor with multiple sclerosis. The CDR3 bases are TGTGCCAGCAAGTACAGAGCTAGCAATCAGCCCCAGCATTTT. This sequence encodes CASKYRASNQPQHF.